These 13 T cell receptor beta chains originate from one sample sequenced in a study of tissue T cells after allogeneic stem cell transplantation. Profiled with immunoSEQ multiplex PCR; TCRdb holds only in-frame clones, not every one. The repertoire holds about 43,000 clones, with around 90% as singletons. This specimen was blood, taken before transplantation. All receptors derive from a woman aged 35-75 years who later had graft-versus-host disease after an allogeneic stem cell transplant.

This chain uses TRBV6-2 or TRBV6-3 with TRBJ1-1, with D unclear. The CDR3 sequence is 13 residues long. CDR1 is MNHEY, CDR2 SVGEGT, per germline. V lost 2 bases, J lost 3 bases, and 7 bases lay in between. For the CDR3, the DNA is TGTGCCAGCAGTTACCGGGCGCACACTGAAGCTTTCTTT. It is translated as CASSYRAHTEAFF.

This clone was detected only once. The chain links TRBV6-2 or TRBV6-3 to TRBJ1-5; TRBD1 matches at 9 bases. The CDR3 has 14 amino acids. The junction had 4 bases not matched to a gene; V was cut back by 5 bases and J by 5 bases. CDR1 MNHEY and CDR2 SVGEGT come from the germline V gene. The CDR3 is CASSPQGADQPQHF. Here the CDR3 DNA reads TGTGCCAGCAGTCCACAGGGGGCCGATCAGCCCCAGCATTTT.

The V gene is TRBV7-9, the J gene TRBJ2-3, with 16 bases lining up with TRBD2. Germline assignment: CDR1 SEHNR and CDR2 FQNEAQ (reference sequence). The CDR3 runs to 17 residues. V shed 5 bases, J shed 3 bases, and the junction held 5 bases outside the gene matches. CDR3 sequence reads: CASSPGLAGGPTDTQYF. The DNA for the CDR3 is TGTGCCAGCAGCCCGGGACTAGCGGGAGGGCCGACAGATACGCAGTATTTT.

The genes are TRBV27 and TRBJ1-4; 9 positions match TRBD1. Germline trimming cut 6 bases from V and 8 bases from J; bases unmatched to any gene: 7. The length of the CDR3 is 14 residues. Germline V gene sequence: CDR1 MNHEY, CDR2 SMNVEV (reference sequence). The CDR3 DNA sequence: TGTGCCAGCAGGGACAGGGGCCCCTGGGAAAAACTGTTTTTT. Its translation: CASRDRGPWEKLFF.

The J gene is TRBJ1-2, the V gene TRBV5-1; 11 bases agree with TRBD1. CDR1 is SGHRS and CDR2 is YFSETQ in the germline V gene. The V gene end was trimmed by 4 bases and the J gene end by 0 bases; junction bases not matched to a gene: 11. This CDR3 is built from 18 residues. For the CDR3, the DNA is TGCGCCAGCAGCCCGGACAGGGGGCTACGTACGACTAACTATGGCTACACCTTC. As protein: CASSPDRGLRTTNYGYTF.

V is TRBV7-2 and J is TRBJ2-5, with D possibly matching TRBD1 (5 bases). V was trimmed by 6 bases and J by 5 bases, leaving 16 bases between them. The CDR3 loop spans 14 amino acids. Per germline, CDR1 SGHTA and CDR2 FQGNSA. The CDR3 is CASRKGISSETQYF. The DNA for the CDR3 is TGTGCCAGCAGGAAGGGGATCAGTTCCGAGACCCAGTACTTC.

The chain joins TRBV7-9 to TRBJ2-5; unclear D gene. Germline lookup yields CDR1 SEHNR and CDR2 FQNEAQ (reference sequence). V lost 5 bases and J lost 9, with 13 bases in between. The CDR3 loop spans 12 amino acids. The CDR3: CASSLWAQAQYF. The CDR3 DNA is TGTGCCAGCAGCCTATGGGCGCAGGCCCAGTACTTC.

The J gene is TRBJ2-3, the V gene TRBV5-6; 7 bases are a match to TRBD2. Germline V gene sequence: CDR1 SGHDT, CDR2 YYEEEE. Losses at the gene ends were 5 bases for V and 5 bases for J; bases not matched to a gene: 11. This CDR3 spans 15 amino acids. This CDR3 reads CASSEAHTGGDTQYF. The DNA of the CDR3 is TGTGCCAGCAGTGAGGCCCACACGGGGGGAGATACGCAGTATTTT.

The chain combines TRBV5-5 with TRBJ2-1; possibly TRBD1 or TRBD2 for D (5 bases each). The V gene lost 3 bases and the J gene lost 0 bases, with 13 bases spanning the gap. The CDR3 loop spans 16 amino acids. Germline CDR1 is SGHKS and CDR2 is YYEKEE (reference sequence). For the CDR3, the DNA is TGTGCCAGCAGCTCGGAAGGGACCAACTCCTACAATGAGCAGTTCTTC. Its protein product is CASSSEGTNSYNEQFF.

In this sample, this clone turned up once. The CDR3: CASSQDPGDYTDTQYF. CDR3 DNA: TGCGCCAGCAGCCAAGATCCGGGGGACTACACAGATACGCAGTATTTT. The genes are TRBV4-1 and TRBJ2-3; the match to TRBD2 covers 7 bases. Germline V gives CDR1 MGHRA, CDR2 YSYEKL. Germline trimming cut 0 bases from V and 2 bases from J; bases unmatched to any gene: 5. CDR3 length: 16 residues.

This chain uses TRBV4-3 with TRBJ1-1; D unclear. The CDR3 is 16 amino acids. The V gene lost 0 bases and the J gene lost 1 base, with 12 bases spanning the gap. Germline loops: CDR1 LGHNA, CDR2 YSLEER. CDR3 region: CASSQDRTLPNTEAFF. The CDR3 nucleotides are TGCGCCAGCAGCCAAGATCGAACACTACCGAACACTGAAGCTTTCTTT.

This clone was observed a few times. This chain uses TRBV28 with TRBJ2-2; tentatively, D is TRBD1 (6 bases). This CDR3 contains 14 residues. The V gene lost 7 bases and the J gene lost 3 bases, with 12 bases spanning the gap. Germline lookup yields CDR1 MDHEN and CDR2 SYDVKM. The CDR3 sequence: CASKTGTYTGELFF. CDR3 sequence (DNA): TGTGCCAGCAAAACCGGGACATACACCGGGGAGCTGTTTTTT.

V and J are TRBV7-9 and TRBJ1-2, with D perhaps TRBD1 (5 bases). The CDR3 is 13 residues long. V was clipped by 5 bases and J by 6 bases, with 13 bases between them. Per germline, CDR1 SEHNR and CDR2 FQNEAQ (reference sequence). CDR3 bases: TGTGCCAGCAGCGAGACAGAGCTGGATGGCTACACCTTC. Translated: CASSETELDGYTF.